This TCR beta chain appears in the sequencing data of a study of PD-L1 blockade in urothelial cancer. As for time point: pretreatment peripheral blood. Per patient, between 1 and 8 samples were collected at pretreatment and on-treatment time points. Sequencing used immunoSEQ multiplex PCR; TCRdb keeps in-frame clones, though not all of them. Of about 130,000 clones in the sample, approximately 84% are singletons; the top ten hold 2.5% to 4%. The CDR3 sequence is 13 residues long. Germline loops: CDR1 MDHEN, CDR2 SYDVKM. The V gene end was trimmed by 7 bases and the J gene end by 3 bases; junction bases not matched to a gene: 4.

Sequences were derived from PBMCs, sampled around atezolizumab (anti-PD-L1) treatment. The origin of this receptor is a man aged 50 or older with urothelial cancer. The chain recombines TRBV28 with TRBJ2-7; 9 bases map to TRBD1. CDR3 residues: CASKGTGFYEQYF. In DNA, the CDR3 is TGTGCCAGCAAGGGGACAGGGTTCTACGAGCAGTACTTC.